Its frequency marks the clone carrying this T cell receptor beta chain as medium-sized. As yet, its antigen is unknown. These data are taken from a study of human CD8 memory T cell subsets. General study results and limits: Chao1 estimates hinted that stem-like memory T cells outstripped precursor exhausted T cells in diversity.

Germline assignment: CDR1 SGHRS and CDR2 YFSETQ. The CDR3 consists of 11 residues. Libraries for TCR beta were constructed using UMI-labeled 5' RACE. As originally analysed: From about 3,000 to 20,000 functional CDR3 beta clonotypes were held in each TCR beta library. TCRdb re-analyzed the 5' RACE reads; it lists each CDR3 protein once, without DNA. TCRdb, not the original authors, processed these V and J calls. Here the sample table reports more than 5,500 distinct CDR3 sequences. The phenotype assigned to stem-like memory CD8+ T cells (TSTEM) was CCR7+ PD-1- TIGIT-. PBMC were isolated from buffy coats given by healthy donors.

This chain joins TRBV5-1 and TRBJ2-3. This receptor was obtained from a human donor in good health. Sequenced: CD8+ stem-like memory T cells (TSCM and TCM) sorted from PBMCs. Subset reported: stem-like memory CD8 T cells (TSTEM), CCR7+ PD-1- TIGIT-. CDR3 sequence: CASSFRDTQYF.